These 19 T cell receptor beta chains originate from one sample sequenced in a study of human T cells and chemical hapten exposure. In TCRdb, the RACE reads were re-called with MiXCR into one record per CDR3 protein. The sample records more than 250,000 distinct CDR3 sequences, 7.7% being singletons. Time point meaning: pre-sensitization, week 0. Treatment in this sample: therapeutic diphenylcyclopropenone sensitization with weekly scalp DPC. Source: whole blood, taken in connection with sensitization to the hapten diphenylcyclopropenone (DPC). The receptors here all came from a man aged 18-30 years with alopecia areata. Some clones in this sample may be carry-over from other donors' samples.

This clonotype was detected many times. The V call is TRBV20-1, the J call TRBJ1-6, with TRBD1 matching over 7 bases. The CDR3 consists of 15 residues. Germline V gene data show CDR1 as DFQATT and CDR2 as SNEGSKA (reference sequence). The junction had 6 bases not matched to a gene; V was cut back by 0 bases and J by 7 bases. CDR3 in amino acids: CSARDAGQVNSPLHF. CDR3 DNA sequence: TGCAGTGCTAGAGATGCTGGACAGGTGAATTCACCCCTCCACTTT.

The V call is TRBV6-5, the J call TRBJ2-5, with 9 bases matching TRBD2. Trimming cost V 5 bases and J 7 bases; bases outside gene matches: 11. CDR1 and CDR2 (germline): MNHEY, SVGAGI. The CDR3 has 15 amino acids. CDR3 bases: TGTGCCAGCAGTCTCGGCGGGGGGGCCGTCGGGACCCAGTACTTC. Translation: CASSLGGGAVGTQYF.

CDR3 amino acids: CASSGRFGTDTQYF. CDR3 DNA: TGTGCCAGCAGTGGGCGATTTGGCACAGATACGCAGTATTTT. The chain combines TRBV9 with TRBJ2-3; no clear D. Germline CDR1 SGDLS, CDR2 YYNGEE. CDR3 length: 14 residues. V was pared by 5 bases and J by 1 base, with 11 bases between.

This clonotype was detected a few times. The chain recombines TRBV4-1 with TRBJ1-4; 8 bases fit TRBD1. Germline CDR1 and CDR2: MGHRA and YSYEKL. This CDR3 comprises 18 residues. V gave up 3 bases and J gave up 7 bases; unmatched junction bases: 16. CDR3 nucleotide sequence: TGCGCCAGCAGCCATCTCAGGGGGCGAAGGGAAGAGAGTGAAAAACTGTTTTTT. Its protein product is CASSHLRGRREESEKLFF.

This chain links TRBV27 with TRBJ1-6; D is possibly TRBD1 (5 bases). The germline gives CDR1 MNHEY, CDR2 SMNVEV (reference sequence). The V end was cut by 1 base, the J end by 1 base, with 11 bases between. CDR3 length equals 17 residues. This chain's CDR3 is CASSLYSGGSYNSPLHF. The CDR3 DNA reads TGTGCCAGCAGTTTATATTCCGGGGGTTCCTATAATTCACCCCTCCACTTT.

DNA for the CDR3: TGTGCCAGCAGCTCCGGGACAGGGGAAAAGTACGAGCAGTACGTC. It yields the protein CASSSGTGEKYEQYV. The V gene is TRBV6-2 or TRBV6-3, the J gene TRBJ2-7; 10 positions match TRBD1. CDR3 size: 15 residues. J gave up 4 bases and V 6 bases, and 9 bases lay outside the gene matches. Germline V gives CDR1 MNHEY, CDR2 SVGEGT.

This chain links TRBV6-6 with TRBJ2-7; TRBD1 might be the D (6 bases). The CDR3 covers 13 residues. Looked up from germline, CDR1 is MNHNY and CDR2 is SVGAGI (reference sequence). V was cut by 2 bases and J by 3 bases, with 8 bases left in between. This CDR3 reads CASSYPDSYEQYF. The CDR3 coding sequence is TGTGCCAGCAGTTACCCGGACAGCTACGAGCAGTACTTC.

This clonotype was seen ten or more times. The rearrangement uses TRBV5-1 and TRBJ1-4; D is unclear. Trimming cost V 0 bases and J 8 bases, with 17 bases left between them. Germline V lookup: CDR1 SGHRS, CDR2 YFSETQ. This CDR3 contains 16 residues. CDR3 in amino acids: CASSLAVIQAGEKLFF. The DNA of the CDR3 is TGCGCCAGCAGCTTGGCAGTTATTCAGGCGGGCGAAAAACTGTTTTTT. Filled out from reference TRBV5-1 and TRBJ1-4, the complete variable domain reads KAGVTQTPRYLIKTRGQQVTLSCSPISGHRSVSWYQQTPGQGLQFLFEYFSETQRNKGNFPGRFSGRQFSNSRSEMNVSTLELGDSALYLCASSLAVIQAGEKLFFGSGTQLSVL.

This clonotype has only a few counts. The rearrangement links TRBV2 to TRBJ2-7; D is undetermined. The ends were cut back, 3 bases at V and 0 bases at J, with 12 bases in the middle. Germline values: CDR1 SNHLY, CDR2 FYNNEI. CDR3 size: 15 residues. CDR3 nucleotide sequence: TGTGCCAGCAGTGACGAGGTCCCGAGCTCCTACGAGCAGTACTTC. It yields the protein CASSDEVPSSYEQYF. The full variable domain, rest sourced from reference TRBV2 and TRBJ2-7, is EPEVTQTPSHQVTQMGQEVILRCVPISNHLYFYWYRQILGQKVEFLVSFYNNEISEKSEIFDDQFSVERPDGSNFTLKIRSTKLEDSAMYFCASSDEVPSSYEQYFGPGTRLTVT.

This clonotype was detected many times. The V call is TRBV7-2, the J call TRBJ1-6; D is undetermined. The CDR3 loop spans 16 amino acids. CDR1 is SGHTA and CDR2 is FQGNSA in the germline V gene. The ends were cut back, 5 bases at V and 2 bases at J, with 13 bases in the middle. The CDR3: CASSLRASTYNSPLHF. As DNA, the CDR3 is TGTGCCAGCAGCCTAAGGGCTTCCACCTATAATTCACCCCTCCACTTT. Looking up the rest from reference TRBV7-2 and TRBJ1-6 gives the full variable domain: GAGVSQSPSNKVTEKGKDVELRCDPISGHTALYWYRQSLGQGLEFLIYFQGNSAPDKSGLPSDRFSAERTGGSVSTLTIQRTQQEDSAVYLCASSLRASTYNSPLHFGNGTRLTVT.

This clonotype was recorded a few times. This chain connects TRBV18 to TRBJ1-4; 9 nucleotides line up with TRBD1. V lost 6 bases and J lost 8; bases outside the gene matches: 7. The CDR3 has 14 amino acids. CDR1 is KGHSH, CDR2 LQKENI, per germline. CDR3 region: CASSGQGVREKLFF. The CDR3 DNA sequence: TGTGCCAGCTCGGGACAGGGTGTACGAGAAAAACTGTTTTTT.

This sequence joins TRBV6-1 and TRBJ1-6; no clear D. The germline gives CDR1 MNHNS, CDR2 SASEGT. V gave up 2 bases and J gave up 6 bases, with 14 bases separating them. The CDR3 consists of 16 residues. CDR3 DNA: TGTGCCAGCAGTGAACCGGCAGGCGACGGTAATTCACCCCTCCACTTT. Translation gives CASSEPAGDGNSPLHF.

This clonotype was counted only a few times. The chain has TRBV27 and TRBJ1-6, with 8 bases that match TRBD1. The CDR3 contains 15 residues. Germline V gene sequence: CDR1 MNHEY, CDR2 SMNVEV (reference sequence). Germline trimming cut 6 bases from V and 10 bases from J; bases unmatched to any gene: 11. The CDR3 nucleotides read TGTGCCAGCAGCTTACTGACAGGGGAGGGGTCACCCCTCCACTTT. It codes for CASSLLTGEGSPLHF.

This clonotype was counted many times. This chain uses TRBV20-1 with TRBJ2-7; D assignment may be TRBD1 or TRBD2 (5 bases each). This CDR3 contains 14 residues. The ends were cut back, 4 bases at V and 0 bases at J, with 13 bases in the middle. Germline CDR1 reads DFQATT; CDR2 reads SNEGSKA (reference sequence). In DNA form, the CDR3 reads TGCAGTGCTAAGAAGGGACGCCGCTCCTACGAGCAGTACTTC. Protein sequence: CSAKKGRRSYEQYF.

The chain links TRBV7-9 to TRBJ2-1, with D possibly being TRBD1 (5 bases). This CDR3 comprises 15 residues. Germline loops: CDR1 SEHNR, CDR2 FQNEAQ (reference sequence). Trimming removed 5 bases at V and 6 bases at J, with 17 bases between. The CDR3 DNA reads TGTGCCAGCAGCCCTCCCCAACCGGACATCAATGAGCAGTTCTTC. As protein: CASSPPQPDINEQFF.

This clonotype has just a few counts. The chain couples TRBV2 to TRBJ1-5; 7 bases are a match to TRBD1. With 1 base clipped from V and 4 bases from J, the junction kept 1 base outside the gene matches. This CDR3 contains 14 residues. CDR1 and CDR2 (germline): SNHLY, FYNNEI. Here the CDR3 DNA reads TGTGCCAGCAGTGAAGAGGGGGCGAATCAGCCCCAGCATTTT. Its protein is CASSEEGANQPQHF.

DNA for the CDR3: TGTGCCAGCAGATCGACAGGGGGAACCTACGAGCAGTACTTC. Its protein product is CASRSTGGTYEQYF. The V call is TRBV2, the J call TRBJ2-7; 9 nucleotides align to TRBD1. Unmatched junction bases numbered 5, after V lost 6 bases and J lost 2 bases. The CDR3 contains 14 residues. CDR1 is SNHLY, CDR2 FYNNEI, per germline.

There are many counts of this clonotype. J is TRBJ1-1 and V is TRBV7-2; D gene unclear. Germline V CDR1 and CDR2: SGHTA, FQGNSA. V shed 2 bases and J shed 3 bases, with 16 bases lying between them. The CDR3 is made up of 16 amino acids. CDR3 in amino acids: CASSLKVGGVDTEAFF. CDR3 in DNA: TGTGCCAGCAGCTTAAAGGTAGGCGGCGTCGACACTGAAGCTTTCTTT.

The genes are TRBV6-5 and TRBJ1-1; no definite D call. Trimming cost V 0 bases and J 4 bases, with 15 bases left between them. Germline CDR1 is MNHEY and CDR2 is SVGAGI. The CDR3 is 16 residues long. CDR3 in DNA: TGTGCCAGCAGTTACTCTGACGGCTTGTGGTTCACTGAAGCTTTCTTT. Protein product: CASSYSDGLWFTEAFF.